This T cell receptor beta chain was obtained from a study of early stage breast cancer tumors. Looking at the study overall: Average read coverage per sample was 9 to 10-fold.

The CDR3 sequence is 16 residues long. Germline CDR1 and CDR2: ENHRY and SYGVKD. The ends lost 6 bases at V and 2 bases at J; junction bases unmatched: 7. The data were produced by immunoSEQ multiplex PCR, yet TCRdb's version contains in-frame clones alone and is incomplete. The sample includes tens of thousands of clones, over 70% seen only once; the top ten take over 6%. To note about this clone: Its antigen is currently unknown.

Study results and limitations: Commonly generated sequences made up most enriched TCRB sequences shared between patients. Blood repertoires resembled normal breast more than tumor. Functional markers like CD4, CD8 and FOXP3 were missed in bulk sequencing.

This sequence originates from a person aged 55 to 70 with breast cancer. This rearrangement joins TRBV10-3 to TRBJ2-3; 11 nucleotides agree with TRBD2. The sequenced sample consisted of blood. The CDR3 DNA reads TGTGCCATCAGGAGGGGACTAGCGGCGAACACAGATACGCAGTATTTT. It codes for CAIRRGLAANTDTQYF.